This T cell receptor beta chain was captured by sequencing in a study of cytomegalovirus exposure and HLA in healthy donors. Findings and caveats of the study: Researchers counted over 150 TCR beta chains as cytomegalovirus-associated.

Among the roughly 110 subjects of the validation cohort, separate from the approximately 660-subject first cohort, were the donors. Sequenced by immunoSEQ multiplex PCR; TCRdb stores in-frame clones only, minus some. The profile shows 150,000 to 200,000 clones, about 82% of them singletons. Concerning this clone: Its antigen is undetermined.

The sample was PBMCs. This sequence originates from a woman younger than 35 in good health and CMV-seronegative.

The DNA of the CDR3 is TGCGCCAGCAGTTACAGGGGATCCTATAATTCACCCCTCCACTTT. As protein: CASSYRGSYNSPLHF. The chain uses TRBV5-1 and TRBJ1-6, with 7 bases identical to TRBD1. The CDR3 loop spans 15 amino acids. V lost 5 bases to trimming and J lost 1 base; unmatched junction nucleotides: 3. Germline CDR1 is SGHRS and CDR2 is YFSETQ.